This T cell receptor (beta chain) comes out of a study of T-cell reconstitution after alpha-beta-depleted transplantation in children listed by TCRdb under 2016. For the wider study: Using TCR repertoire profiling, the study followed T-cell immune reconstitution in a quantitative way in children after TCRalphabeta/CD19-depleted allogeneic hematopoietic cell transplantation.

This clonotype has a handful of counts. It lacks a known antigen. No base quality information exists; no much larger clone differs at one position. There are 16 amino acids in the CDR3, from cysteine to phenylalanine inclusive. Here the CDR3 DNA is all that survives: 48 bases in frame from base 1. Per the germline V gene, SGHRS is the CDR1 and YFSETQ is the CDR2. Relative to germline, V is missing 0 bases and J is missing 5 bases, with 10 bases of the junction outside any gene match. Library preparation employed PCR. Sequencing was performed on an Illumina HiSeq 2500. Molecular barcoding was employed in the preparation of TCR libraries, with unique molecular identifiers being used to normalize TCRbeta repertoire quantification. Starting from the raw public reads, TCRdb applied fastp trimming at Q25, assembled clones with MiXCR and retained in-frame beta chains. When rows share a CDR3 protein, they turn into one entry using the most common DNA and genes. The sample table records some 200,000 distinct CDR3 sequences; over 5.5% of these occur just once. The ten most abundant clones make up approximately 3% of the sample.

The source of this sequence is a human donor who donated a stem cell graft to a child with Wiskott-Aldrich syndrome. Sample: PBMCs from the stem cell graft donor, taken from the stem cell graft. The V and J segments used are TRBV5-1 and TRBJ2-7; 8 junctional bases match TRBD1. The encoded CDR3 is CASSLATTGAGDEQYF. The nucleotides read TGCGCCAGCAGCTTGGCCACGACAGGGGCGGGCGACGAGCAGTACTTC.